This TCR beta chain emerged from a study of Graves' ophthalmopathy and Graves' hyperthyroidism. Overall study results and limits: The model's prediction of ophthalmopathy progression had 70.59% sensitivity and 72% to 80% specificity.

Researchers took RNA transcripts and amplified TCR beta CDR3 regions from them. Second-round multiplex PCR followed a first-round RT-PCR using HTBI primers. TCRdb re-derived calls from the multiplex PCR reads in MiXCR, one entry per CDR3 protein. The sample has hundreds of thousands of distinct CDR3 sequences, less than 20% seen once. Patients with other autoimmune diseases, uncontrolled infections, pregnancy or lactation were excluded. Clinicians made diagnoses from clinical symptoms, serum thyroxine, TRAb, thyroid ultrasound and orbital computed tomography. CDR3 length equals 15 residues. In germline, CDR1 is SEHNR, CDR2 FQNEAQ (reference sequence). The V end was cut by 5 bases, the J end by 10 bases, with 23 bases between. As regards this clonotype: Its antigen is unknown.

The sequence was obtained from a woman in her late teens or twenties with stable Graves' hyperthyroidism. Specimen: peripheral blood. The V gene is TRBV7-9, the J gene TRBJ1-2, with D possibly being TRBD1 (6 bases). The CDR3 region is CASSPTTGDINDYTF. The CDR3 coding sequence is TGTGCCAGCAGCCCGACGACAGGAGACATCAATGACTACACCTTC.